What follows is one T cell receptor (beta chain) and its context. This entry is derived from a study of blood T cell repertoires in COVID-19. Looking at the study overall: Spain, Italy and the United States supplied samples that represented acute and convalescent COVID-19. The cDNA or gDNA used as material had been derived from T cells, B-cell-depleted T cells, or PBMCs.

This CDR3 region has 15 residues. Germline CDR1 is MNHNS and CDR2 is SASEGT. V lost 5 bases to trimming and J lost 3 bases; unmatched junction nucleotides: 6. Seattle patients were enrolled during active infection and followed longitudinally. Original data processing: Cell counts per sample came from amplifying reference gene primers. Produced via immunoSEQ multiplex PCR; TCRdb's table is partial and in-frame only. D and trimming come from the DNA, and the V and J calls and clone size come from that table. There are roughly 260,000 clones in the sample; around nine tenths occur only once, and approximately 10% lies in the top ten.

The TCR sequence derives from a woman aged 25 to 39 with COVID-19, enrolled during active disease. The source material was peripheral blood. V is TRBV6-1 and J is TRBJ2-2, with 7 bases fitting TRBD2. CDR3 loop: CASSRRRGDTGELFF. The CDR3 DNA sequence: TGTGCCAGCAGTCGGCGCCGGGGGGACACCGGGGAGCTGTTTTTT.